This T cell receptor beta chain was captured by sequencing in a study of cytomegalovirus exposure and HLA in healthy donors. CDR1 MNHNY and CDR2 SVGAGI come from the germline V gene (reference sequence). This CDR3 has 12 residues. With 6 bases removed from V and 6 bases from J, the gap between germline ends came to 9 bases. Details on this clone: The target antigen is unknown.

Points from the study as a whole: It was assumed in the presence/absence analyses that sequencing depth was roughly uniform across donors.

13 Jbeta primers and 60 Vbeta primers were used for the PCR. Profiled with immunoSEQ multiplex PCR; TCRdb holds only in-frame clones, not every one. The table has roughly 150,000 clones, around 78% seen once. This sequence was found in a woman aged 35 to 49 in good health and CMV-seropositive. This chain connects TRBV6-6 to TRBJ2-1; TRBD2 is a possible D gene (6 bases). Sequenced input: PBMCs. The CDR3 is CASRSRGNEQFF. The CDR3 nucleotides are TGTGCCAGCAGGTCGCGGGGCAATGAGCAGTTCTTC.